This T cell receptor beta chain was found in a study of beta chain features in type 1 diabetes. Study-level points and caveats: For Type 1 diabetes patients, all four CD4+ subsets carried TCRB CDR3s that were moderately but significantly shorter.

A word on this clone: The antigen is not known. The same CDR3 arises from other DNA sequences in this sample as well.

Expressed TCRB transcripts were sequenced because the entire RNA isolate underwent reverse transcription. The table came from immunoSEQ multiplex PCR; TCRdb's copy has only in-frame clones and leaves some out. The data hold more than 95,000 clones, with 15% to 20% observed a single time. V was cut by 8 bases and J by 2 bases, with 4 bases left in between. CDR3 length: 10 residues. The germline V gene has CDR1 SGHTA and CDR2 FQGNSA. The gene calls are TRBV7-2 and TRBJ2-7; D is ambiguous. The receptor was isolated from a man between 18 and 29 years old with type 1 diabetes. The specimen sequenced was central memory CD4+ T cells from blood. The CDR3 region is CASGTYEQYF. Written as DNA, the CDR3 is TGTGCCAGCGGCACCTACGAGCAGTACTTC.